This T cell receptor beta chain was profiled in a study of sequential checkpoint blockade in melanoma. Study-level findings and limits: Clinical benefit was about 30 times likelier when tumor T-cell fraction and clonality increased.

Specified treatment: randomized to nivolumab then ipilimumab (arm A) or the reverse (arm B). This CDR3 comprises 13 residues. V lost 4 bases to trimming and J lost 10 bases, with 11 bases between them. Germline V gene data show CDR1 as KGHSH and CDR2 as LQKENI. TCRdb's table, derived via immunoSEQ multiplex PCR, lists solely in-frame clones and lacks some. The sample yields approximately 4,900 clones, under 40% seen once. As regards this clone: Its antigen is not known.

The sequenced sample was tumor tissue (inferred from file names), obtained from a patient given nivolumab and ipilimumab in sequence. The chain has TRBV18 and TRBJ1-6, with D possibly TRBD1 on 6 matching bases. This TCR came from a human donor with melanoma. The CDR3, as DNA: TGTGCCAGCTCACGGTCAGGGGACTCACCCCTCCACTTT. Protein sequence: CASSRSGDSPLHF.